The 18 T cell receptor beta chains in this list originate from one sample, sequenced in a study of T cells in localized non-small cell lung cancer. Sequencing used immunoSEQ multiplex PCR; TCRdb keeps in-frame clones, though not all of them. This sample has 2,100 or so clones; around a fifth occur once, and the top ten carry roughly 10%. Sequenced material: lung tumor tissue, taken before any cancer treatment. These receptors came from a man aged 40-75 years with stage I squamous cell lung carcinoma.

The chain joins TRBV11-3 to TRBJ2-7; D perhaps matches TRBD1 (7 bases). The CDR3 extends over 15 amino acids. Per the germline V gene, CDR1 is SGHNT and CDR2 is YENEEA. The V gene lost 3 bases and the J gene lost 3 bases, with 15 bases spanning the gap. CDR3 sequence (DNA): TGTGCCAGCAGCTTCCATCAGGGGGGTGGCTACGAGCAGTACTTC. Amino acids: CASSFHQGGGYEQYF.

This clone was detected a few times. The V and J genes are TRBV6-8 and TRBJ2-7; a weak D match, TRBD1 (6 bases). Deletions cut 1 base from V and 5 bases from J, with 6 bases between. Germline CDR1 reads MNHGY; CDR2 reads SAAAGT. The CDR3 contains 12 residues. Written as DNA, the CDR3 is TGTGCCAGCAGTTACTGGGGGCACGAGCAGTACTTC. Amino acids: CASSYWGHEQYF.

By share of the sample, this clone is medium-sized. The CDR3 nucleotides read TGTGCCAGCAAACCGGGACTAGCGGATTCAAGCTCCTACAATGAGCAGTTCTTC. It yields the protein CASKPGLADSSSYNEQFF. The chain links TRBV6-8 to TRBJ2-1, with 11 bases that match TRBD2. Per the germline V gene, CDR1 is MNHGY and CDR2 is SAAAGT. The CDR3 has 18 residues. J was trimmed by 0 bases and V by 7 bases; bases with no gene match: 11.

The V call is TRBV28, the J call TRBJ1-5; no reliable D call. Germline loops: CDR1 MDHEN, CDR2 SYDVKM. V was trimmed by 5 bases and J by 4 bases, leaving 15 bases between them. This CDR3 region has 15 residues. Written as DNA, the CDR3 is TGTGCCAGCAGTCCTCGGACCTTCGAGAATCAGCCCCAGCATTTT. Translated: CASSPRTFENQPQHF.

By sample fraction, this clone is medium-sized. An end of the junction differs from the germline gene, which may be a read error. The V and J genes are TRBV11-3 and TRBJ2-3; perhaps TRBD2 as D (6 bases). The CDR3 is 17 amino acids. Germline V gives CDR1 SGHNT, CDR2 YENEEA. The CDR3 DNA sequence: TGTGCCAGAAGCTTAGTGGGGTGCGGGATTAGCACAGATACGCAGTATTTT. It is translated as CARSLVGCGISTDTQYF.

This clone is a singleton in its sample. Written as DNA, the CDR3 is TGTGCCAGCAGTGCACAGCTAGCCGATGAGCAGTTCTTC. It encodes CASSAQLADEQFF. The J gene is TRBJ2-1, the V gene TRBV25-1, with D possibly matching TRBD2 (5 bases). CDR3 length: 13 residues. Trimming shortened V by 4 bases and J by 8 bases, and 12 bases separated the two germline ends. CDR1 MGHDK and CDR2 SYGVNS come from the germline V gene.

This clone was counted only a few times. V is TRBV6-8 and J is TRBJ2-3, with D perhaps assigned TRBD1 or TRBD2 (6 bases each). This CDR3 contains 15 residues. Germline-derived CDR1 and CDR2 are MNHGY and SAAAGT. The germline V and J ends were trimmed by 5 bases and 0 bases, with 12 bases remaining between them. The CDR3 protein is CASSGGQGSTDTQYF. The CDR3 nucleotides are TGTGCCAGCAGTGGGGGGCAGGGGAGCACAGATACGCAGTATTTT.

This clone was found a few times. This sequence joins TRBV6-8 and TRBJ2-1; no reliable D call. The CDR3 totals 15 residues. The ends were cut back, 4 bases at V and 4 bases at J, with 14 bases in the middle. Germline-derived CDR1 and CDR2 are MNHGY and SAAAGT. DNA of the CDR3: TGTGCCAGCAGTTTTGGTTCTGCAAGTTACAATGAGCAGTTCTTC. Amino acid sequence: CASSFGSASYNEQFF.

This clone was counted a few times. The chain employs TRBV28 and TRBJ2-2; D possibly corresponds to TRBD1 (5 bases). This CDR3 has 15 residues. The germline gives CDR1 MDHEN, CDR2 SYDVKM. Trimming removed 5 bases from V and 1 base from J, with 11 bases in between. DNA of the CDR3: TGTGCCAGCAGTACCTTCCAGGGGAACACCGGGGAGCTGTTTTTT. Its translation is CASSTFQGNTGELFF.

V and J are TRBV12-5 and TRBJ2-3; TRBD1 matches 9 bases. The CDR3 covers 17 residues. V was pared by 1 base and J by 5 bases, with 10 bases of the junction left unmatched. CDR1 LGHNT and CDR2 FRNRAP come from the germline V gene. CDR3 nucleotide sequence: TGTGCTAGTGGTTTGGATCAACAGGGGGCCGATCAAGATACGCAGTATTTT. Translation: CASGLDQQGADQDTQYF.

A note on this clone: The junction shows a germline mismatch at one end, possibly a read error. The chain uses TRBV6-8 and TRBJ1-2; the D gene is possibly TRBD1 (5 bases). This CDR3 contains 15 residues. From germline, CDR1 is MNHGY and CDR2 SAAAGT. The CDR3 is CAISGDGAPGYGYTF. The DNA of the CDR3 is TGTGCCATCAGTGGCGACGGGGCGCCGGGGTATGGCTACACCTTC.

This clone was observed a few times. The chain couples TRBV1 to TRBJ2-7; TRBD1, the table's D call, lacks a check against the DNA. TRBV1 is shown as a pseudogene. The CDR3 contains 15 residues. The CDR3 DNA sequence: TGCGCCAGCAGCCCCCAGCCGGGACAGGGCGACGAGCAGTACTTC. As protein: CASSPQPGQGDEQYF.

The chain recombines TRBV9 with TRBJ2-3; maybe TRBD1 (5 bases). CDR1 is SGDLS and CDR2 is YYNGEE in the germline V gene. The CDR3 runs to 14 residues. V was pared by 1 base and J by 2 bases, with 8 bases between. CDR3 DNA: TGTGCCAGCAGCGTACAGGGTGCCACAGATACGCAGTATTTT. Translation: CASSVQGATDTQYF.

Judged by abundance, this clone is large. The chain links TRBV11-3 to TRBJ2-5; 9 bases are shared with TRBD2. This CDR3 has 15 amino acids. Germline V gene data show CDR1 as SGHNT and CDR2 as YENEEA. The V segment lost 1 base and the J segment 1 base; nucleotides outside the gene matches: 1. The CDR3 nucleotides read TGTGCCAGCAGCTTAGTACTAGCGGGCCAAGAGACCCAGTACTTC. Encoded protein: CASSLVLAGQETQYF.

This clone was counted only a few times. Compared with germline, one end of the junction differs, possibly owing to a read error. This sequence joins TRBV11-3 and TRBJ2-5; 7 bases are shared with TRBD2. CDR1 and CDR2 from the germline V gene are SGHNT and YENEEA. The CDR3 has 15 amino acids. The CDR3: CASSLSPGEGETQYF. The CDR3 DNA follows: TGTGCTAGCAGCCTTTCTCCGGGGGAGGGGGAGACCCAGTACTTC. Full variable domain (remainder filled in from reference TRBV11-3 and TRBJ2-5): EAGVVQSPRYKIIEKKQPVAFWCNPISGHNTLYWYLQNLGQGPELLIRYENEEAVDDSQLPKDRFSAERLKGVDSTLKIQPAELGDSAVYLCASSLSPGEGETQYFGPGTRLLVL.

This clone occurred a few times. The V call is TRBV11-3, the J call TRBJ2-3, with 11 positions matching TRBD1. The CDR3 is 15 amino acids. Germline loops: CDR1 SGHNT, CDR2 YENEEA. V dropped 4 bases and J dropped 4; count of bases not matched to a gene: 4. DNA for the CDR3: TGTGCCAGCAGCTATTGGACAGGGGGCGCAGATACGCAGTATTTT. This codes for CASSYWTGGADTQYF.

The gene calls are TRBV11-3 and TRBJ2-1; 13 bases fit TRBD2. The germline gives CDR1 SGHNT, CDR2 YENEEA. With 7 bases clipped from V and 9 bases from J, the junction kept 6 bases outside the gene matches. The length of the CDR3 is 14 residues. The CDR3 region has the DNA TGTGCCAGCAACGGACTAGCGGGAGAAAGTGAGCAGTTCTTC. It yields the protein CASNGLAGESEQFF.

The chain carries TRBV25-1 and TRBJ1-3; the match to TRBD1 covers 9 bases. V dropped 4 bases and J dropped 2; count of bases not matched to a gene: 3. From germline, CDR1 is MGHDK and CDR2 SYGVNS. There are 15 residues in the CDR3. In DNA, the CDR3 is TGTGCCAGCAGTGGGGACAGGGTCCCTGGAAACACCATATATTTT. It specifies CASSGDRVPGNTIYF.